Listed below are T cell receptor beta chains from one sample, sequenced in a study of Ad26.COV2.S vaccination and SARS-CoV-2 variants. Measured with immunoSEQ multiplex PCR; TCRdb has only the in-frame clones, and not every one. The data hold hundreds of thousands of clones, with approximately 84% observed a single time. Sample: peripheral blood, taken in a trial of Ad26.COV2.S vaccine versus placebo. These receptors all come from a person aged 18-60 years who received the Ad26.COV2.S COVID-19 vaccine or a placebo. Both conserved end residues are part of each CDR3. A D gene is named only where the DNA matches it firmly. Clone size appears in some rows only: once, few, many, or a class for an expanded clone.

CDR3aa,CDR3nt,d_gene,abundance,v_gene,j_gene
CASSLEGPENYNEQFF,TGTGCCAGCAGTTTGGAGGGGCCCGAAAACTACAATGAGCAGTTCTTC,NA,NA,TRBV27,TRBJ2-1
CASSLSWTENYGYTF,TGTGCCAGCAGCTTATCCTGGACAGAAAACTATGGCTACACCTTC,NA,NA,TRBV11-2,TRBJ1-2
CASSYSPSVGPYGYTF,TGTGCCAGCAGTTACTCCCCAAGTGTGGGACCCTATGGCTACACCTTC,NA,NA,TRBV6-2/TRBV6-3,TRBJ1-2
CASSATGGLTEAFF,TGTGCCAGCAGTGCGACAGGGGGCCTTACTGAAGCTTTCTTT,TRBD1,NA,TRBV27,TRBJ1-1
CASSLSSGLYEQYF,TGTGCCAGCAGCTTAAGCTCTGGACTCTACGAGCAGTACTTC,NA,NA,TRBV7-2,TRBJ2-7
CATRDGRGSYEQYF,TGTGCCACCAGAGATGGGCGGGGATCCTACGAGCAGTACTTC,NA,NA,TRBV15,TRBJ2-7
CASSVTGTAYNEQFF,TGTGCCAGCAGCGTCACAGGGACAGCTTACAATGAGCAGTTCTTC,TRBD1,NA,TRBV9,TRBJ2-1
CASSLLGLSEQYF,TGTGCCAGCAGTTTACTCGGTCTAAGCGAGCAGTACTTC,NA,NA,TRBV28,TRBJ2-7
CASSLESGESDTQYF,TGTGCCAGCAGCTTAGAATCGGGAGAGTCTGATACGCAGTATTTT,NA,NA,TRBV7-6,TRBJ2-3
CASSSPLGGANVLTF,TGTGCCAGCAGCTCCCCCTTGGGGGGGGCCAACGTCCTGACTTTC,NA,NA,TRBV7-2,TRBJ2-6
CASSPPVGGAEAFF,TGTGCCAGCAGCCCTCCGGTGGGGGGTGCTGAAGCTTTCTTT,NA,NA,TRBV5-6,TRBJ1-1
CASSRGHGEKLFF,TGTGCCAGCAGCCGAGGACACGGTGAAAAACTGTTTTTT,NA,NA,TRBV7-6,TRBJ1-4
CASSLRDRAAGNTIYF,TGCGCCAGCAGCTTGAGGGACCGAGCCGCCGGAAACACCATATATTTT,NA,medium-sized,TRBV5-1,TRBJ1-3
CASSQDGTNFGEQYF,TGCGCCAGCAGCCAAGATGGGACCAATTTTGGGGAGCAGTACTTC,NA,NA,TRBV4-3,TRBJ2-7
CATSAAFF,TGTGCCACCTCGGCGGCTTTCTTT,NA,NA,TRBV24-1,TRBJ1-1
CASSFSGTGEETQYF,TGCGCCAGCAGCTTTTCCGGGACAGGGGAAGAGACCCAGTACTTC,TRBD1,NA,TRBV5-1,TRBJ2-5
CAWSQGQSNEKLFF,TGTGCCTGGAGTCAGGGACAGTCTAATGAAAAACTGTTTTTT,TRBD1,few,TRBV30,TRBJ1-4
CASSLGLQTNYGYTF,TGTGCCAGCAGCCTAGGACTCCAAACGAACTATGGCTACACCTTC,NA,NA,TRBV3-1/TRBV3-2,TRBJ1-2
CASSTKTGLETQYF,TGTGCCAGTAGTACCAAGACAGGTTTGGAGACCCAGTACTTC,NA,NA,TRBV19,TRBJ2-5
CASSLDSGRVHEQYF,TGTGCCAGCAGCTTAGATAGCGGGAGAGTCCACGAGCAGTACTTC,TRBD2,NA,TRBV7-9,TRBJ2-7
CASSASGTPWNEQYF,TGTGCCAGCAGCGCCTCCGGGACCCCCTGGAACGAGCAGTACTTC,NA,NA,TRBV7-9,TRBJ2-7
CASSAQTGGEQYF,TGTGCCAGCAGCGCGCAGACGGGGGGCGAGCAGTACTTC,TRBD2,NA,TRBV7-2,TRBJ2-7
CASSAGLGGTDTQYF,TGTGCCAGCAGTGCAGGACTAGGGGGAACAGATACGCAGTATTTT,NA,NA,TRBV2,TRBJ2-3
CASSLPARDTRAGGPDIKNIQYF,TGCGCCAGCAGCTTACCCGCGCGCGACACTCGGGCGGGGGGGCCTGATATCAAAAACATTCAGTACTTC,TRBD2,NA,TRBV5-1,TRBJ2-4
CASSQDSGYEQYF,TGTGCCAGCAGCCAAGATTCGGGGTACGAGCAGTACTTC,NA,NA,TRBV3-1/TRBV3-2,TRBJ2-7
CASSLLLVFNEQFF,TGTGCCAGCAGCTTATTACTAGTTTTCAATGAGCAGTTCTTC,NA,NA,TRBV7-9,TRBJ2-1
CASSSGRTYTEAFF,TGTGCCAGCAGTTCCGGTAGGACCTACACTGAAGCTTTCTTT,NA,few,TRBV7-2,TRBJ1-1
CASSKVGLKRVAQYF,TGTGCCAGCAGCAAAGTGGGACTGAAGAGGGTGGCCCAGTACTTC,NA,NA,TRBV21-1,TRBJ2-5
CASSPRSSGSRIETQYF,TGTGCCAGCAGCCCGAGGTCCAGCGGGAGCCGGATAGAGACCCAGTACTTC,TRBD2,once,TRBV14,TRBJ2-5
CASSQDRAGVVPQHF,TGCGCCAGCAGCCAAGATAGGGCAGGGGTGGTGCCCCAGCATTTT,NA,few,TRBV4-3,TRBJ1-5